This T cell receptor beta chain was captured by sequencing in a study of T cells after posttransplantation cyclophosphamide. General study results and limits: Tissue-infiltrating T cells from skin or gut overlapped little with blood T cells. TRB clonality was highly associated with recipient CMV seropositivity and reactivation.

Produced via immunoSEQ multiplex PCR; TCRdb's table is partial and in-frame only. Altogether about 7,700 clones were found in the sample, and no singletons occur. Cyclophosphamide on days +3 and +4 followed busulfan-fludarabine conditioning and a marrow graft. The table lists this clone with a few counts. What it binds is not known. This CDR3 region has 14 residues. With 5 bases removed from V and 5 bases from J, the gap between germline ends came to 13 bases. The germline V gene has CDR1 SEHNR and CDR2 FQNEAQ (reference sequence). The source is a female patient in her 60s who received an allogeneic stem cell transplant from an unrelated donor, was CMV-positive, and had acute GVHD only. A subset of T cells may come from the graft donor. V is TRBV7-9 and J is TRBJ1-5; a weak D match, TRBD1 (6 bases). The specimen comprised PBMCs, sampled 94 days after allogeneic stem cell transplant with posttransplant cyclophosphamide. The CDR3 DNA reads TGTGCCAGCAGCAGTGGGGGCTCATATCAGCCCCAGCATTTT. Amino acids: CASSSGGSYQPQHF.